This T cell receptor (beta chain) is drawn from a study of beta chain features in type 1 diabetes. Whole-study context: Patients did not differ from healthy donors in age, gender or cell yield. General study results and limits: It was possible that PCR favored shorter templates, equally so in patients and controls. Moderately but significantly shorter TCRB CDR3s were found in Type 1 diabetes patients in all four CD4+ subsets. Any HLA type influence on TCRB rearrangement was left unresolved here.

Sequenced material consisted of expressed TCRB transcripts (all of the isolated RNA was reverse transcribed). Generated by immunoSEQ multiplex PCR, the TCRdb table keeps only in-frame clones and is missing some. The table includes under 950,000 clones, around a sixth detected once. In the case of this clone: Its target is unknown.

CDR1 is SGDLS, CDR2 YYNGEE, per germline. V trimming: 4 bases; J trimming: 1 base; junction bases outside the gene matches: 1. This CDR3 spans 13 amino acids. This sequence joins TRBV9 and TRBJ2-5, with 7 bases that match TRBD2. The TCR originated in a woman aged 18-29 years in good health. Sequencing was carried out using naive CD4+ T cells from blood. The CDR3 DNA reads TGTGCCAGCAGCAGGACTAGCCAAGAGACCCAGTACTTC. Translated: CASSRTSQETQYF.